A single sample is the source of the 28 T cell receptor beta chains below, sequenced in a study of cytomegalovirus exposure and HLA in healthy donors. The primer mix had 60 Vbeta and 13 Jbeta primers. Some clones are missing from TCRdb's copy, which holds only in-frame ones; the method was immunoSEQ multiplex PCR. In the table there are more than 65,000 clones, 79% of which are singletons. Sequenced: PBMCs. Receptor source: a woman aged 40 to 50 in good health and CMV-seropositive.

The chain combines TRBV5-6 with TRBJ1-1; perhaps TRBD1 as D (5 bases). The CDR3 has 14 amino acids. With 2 bases removed from V and 1 base from J, the gap between germline ends came to 9 bases. Germline V gives CDR1 SGHDT, CDR2 YYEEEE. The CDR3 sequence: CASSFPQGNTEAFF. The CDR3 coding sequence is TGTGCCAGCAGCTTCCCGCAGGGGAACACTGAAGCTTTCTTT.

Only one count was recorded for this clone. V usage is TRBV27 and J usage is TRBJ2-1; D remains unclear. Trimming removed 2 bases at V and 4 bases at J, with 9 bases between. The CDR3 has 14 amino acids. Germline V gene lookup returns CDR1 MNHEY and CDR2 SMNVEV (reference sequence). CDR3 coding DNA: TGTGCCAGCAGTTTACCCCCTCCGTACAATGAGCAGTTCTTC. Translated: CASSLPPPYNEQFF.

This sequence joins TRBV6-5 and TRBJ1-1, with a weak D call TRBD1 (5 bases). From germline, CDR1 is MNHEY and CDR2 SVGAGI. The ends were cut back, 2 bases at V and 4 bases at J, with 14 bases in the middle. The CDR3 extends over 15 amino acids. In DNA form, the CDR3 reads TGTGCCAGCAGTTACCGGAGGGCGGGGACCACTGAAGCTTTCTTT. Translating it yields CASSYRRAGTTEAFF.

V gene TRBV7-8 combines with J gene TRBJ1-2; tentatively, D is TRBD1 (6 bases). The CDR3 contains 14 residues. Trimming left V 1 base short and J 2 bases short, with 8 bases between. Germline CDR1 is SGHVS and CDR2 is FQNEAQ. Written as DNA, the CDR3 is TGTGCCAGCAGCTTAGGCACAGGGAACTATGGCTACACCTTC. The encoded protein is CASSLGTGNYGYTF.

This chain joins TRBV2 and TRBJ1-2; TRBD1 agrees at 7 bases. Looked up from germline, CDR1 is SNHLY and CDR2 is FYNNEI. V dropped 1 base and J dropped 6; count of bases not matched to a gene: 5. This CDR3 has 14 amino acids. CDR3 DNA: TGTGCCAGCAGTGAAGGGGACAGAGCGGATGGCTACACCTTC. Encoded protein: CASSEGDRADGYTF. Full variable domain (missing parts from reference TRBV2 and TRBJ1-2): EPEVTQTPSHQVTQMGQEVILRCVPISNHLYFYWYRQILGQKVEFLVSFYNNEISEKSEIFDDQFSVERPDGSNFTLKIRSTKLEDSAMYFCASSEGDRADGYTFGSGTRLTVV.

V gene TRBV27 combines with J gene TRBJ2-1; 10 nucleotides line up with TRBD1. Germline-derived CDR1 and CDR2 are MNHEY and SMNVEV (reference sequence). J lost 8 bases, V lost 6 bases, and 10 bases had no gene match. CDR3 length: 15 amino acids. CDR3 in amino acids: CASRTPGQGRDEQFF. The CDR3 DNA reads as TGTGCCAGCAGAACACCGGGACAGGGGAGGGATGAGCAGTTCTTC.

This clone was detected once. J is TRBJ1-2 and V is TRBV29-1, with 8 nucleotides matching TRBD1. V was pared by 3 bases and J by 4 bases, with 4 bases of the junction left unmatched. Germline values: CDR1 SQVTM, CDR2 ANQGSEA. This CDR3 spans 13 amino acids. DNA for the CDR3: TGCAGCGTTGAGACAGGGGTAATCTATGGCTACACCTTC. Translation: CSVETGVIYGYTF.

The J gene is TRBJ2-5, the V gene TRBV18; the match to TRBD2 covers 7 bases. In germline, CDR1 is KGHSH, CDR2 LQKENI. J lost 5 bases, V lost 2 bases, and 8 bases had no gene match. The length of the CDR3 is 15 residues. CDR3 nucleotides: TGTGCCAGCTCACCAGGGGGAAGCGGGAAGGAGACCCAGTACTTC. Protein product: CASSPGGSGKETQYF. The entire variable domain, with the rest obtained from reference TRBV18 and TRBJ2-5, is as follows: NAGVMQNPRHLVRRRGQEARLRCSPMKGHSHVYWYRQLPEEGLKFMVYLQKENIIDESGMPKERFSAEFPKEGPSILRIQQVVRGDSAAYFCASSPGGSGKETQYFGPGTRLLVL.

The rearrangement links TRBV6-1 to TRBJ2-7, with 8 bases aligning to TRBD1. Germline lookup yields CDR1 MNHNS and CDR2 SASEGT. V lost 8 bases, J lost 2 bases, and 8 bases stayed unmatched. This CDR3 is built from 14 residues. For the CDR3, the DNA is TGTGCCAGCGGGTGGACAGGGTGGGCCTACGAGCAGTACTTC. This translates into CASGWTGWAYEQYF.

J is TRBJ1-5 and V is TRBV18; 8 bases line up with TRBD1. J lost 6 bases, V lost 6 bases, and 10 bases had no gene match. Germline loops: CDR1 KGHSH, CDR2 LQKENI. The CDR3 sequence is 15 residues long. DNA for the CDR3: TGTGCCAGCTCGGAGGGACAGGCGGCCAGTCAGCCCCAGCATTTT. This gives the protein CASSEGQAASQPQHF. The full variable domain, rest sourced from reference TRBV18 and TRBJ1-5, is NAGVMQNPRHLVRRRGQEARLRCSPMKGHSHVYWYRQLPEEGLKFMVYLQKENIIDESGMPKERFSAEFPKEGPSILRIQQVVRGDSAAYFCASSEGQAASQPQHFGDGTRLSIL.

The J gene is TRBJ2-7, the V gene TRBV6-6, with 10 bases lining up with TRBD2. Germline values: CDR1 MNHNY, CDR2 SVGAGI (reference sequence). The V and J ends lost 7 bases and 4 bases, in that order; junction bases with no gene match: 7. The CDR3 consists of 14 residues. For the CDR3, the DNA is TGTGCCAGCACGCCACTAGCGGGGAAGTACGAGCAGTACTTC. Translating gives CASTPLAGKYEQYF.

This sequence joins TRBV5-1 and TRBJ1-1; D is possibly TRBD1 (6 bases). The V gene lost 3 bases and the J gene lost 7 bases, with 16 bases spanning the gap. This CDR3 contains 14 residues. Per germline, CDR1 SGHRS and CDR2 YFSETQ. In DNA, the CDR3 is TGCGCCAGCAGCTCACCGGGACAAGTTAATGAAGCTTTCTTT. It translates to CASSSPGQVNEAFF.

V and J are TRBV5-1 and TRBJ2-2; 7 bases match TRBD2. This CDR3 comprises 13 residues. Germline V gene lookup returns CDR1 SGHRS and CDR2 YFSETQ. The V segment lost 4 bases and the J segment 4 bases; nucleotides outside the gene matches: 1. The CDR3 is CASSTSVTGELFF. The CDR3 region has the DNA TGCGCCAGCAGCACTAGCGTCACCGGGGAGCTGTTTTTT.

The chain carries TRBV28 and TRBJ1-2, with D maybe TRBD1 (5 bases). The CDR3 has 15 residues. V gave up 5 bases and J gave up 7 bases, with 20 bases separating them. CDR1 is MDHEN and CDR2 is SYDVKM in the germline V gene. The CDR3 reads CASSPGGSLWGGYTF. CDR3 nucleotide sequence: TGTGCCAGCAGTCCTGGGGGGAGTCTGTGGGGTGGCTACACCTTC.

This chain connects TRBV19 to TRBJ1-1; possibly TRBD1 for D (6 bases). V lost 5 bases, J lost 5 bases, and 15 bases lay in between. Germline CDR1 is LNHDA and CDR2 is SQIVND (reference sequence). The CDR3 is 14 residues long. The CDR3 loop is CASSLMTGRTEAFF. The CDR3 DNA reads as TGTGCCAGTAGTCTCATGACAGGAAGGACTGAAGCTTTCTTT.

The chain is built from TRBV6-6 and TRBJ2-7, with D perhaps matching TRBD2 (6 bases). V was clipped by 6 bases and J by 2 bases, with 17 bases between them. The CDR3 length is 15 residues. Germline V gene sequence: CDR1 MNHNY, CDR2 SVGAGI (reference sequence). CDR3 sequence reads: CASSGTFPSPYEQYF. The DNA for the CDR3 is TGTGCCAGCAGCGGGACTTTTCCCTCCCCCTACGAGCAGTACTTC.

The rearrangement links TRBV6-5 to TRBJ1-1, with 10 bases that match TRBD1. Germline CDR1 and CDR2: MNHEY and SVGAGI. The CDR3 is made up of 14 amino acids. After removal of 6 bases from V and 1 base from J, the junction contained 2 bases not matched to a gene. CDR3 DNA sequence: TGTGCCAGCAGGCGGGACAGGGGGAACACTGAAGCTTTCTTT. Amino acids: CASRRDRGNTEAFF.

This chain joins TRBV5-4 and TRBJ2-7; 13 nucleotides match TRBD2. The CDR3 consists of 14 residues. CDR1 and CDR2 (germline): SGHNT, YYREEE (reference sequence). The ends lost 4 bases at V and 3 bases at J; junction bases unmatched: 1. The CDR3 loop reads CASSTSGRVYEQYF. CDR3 DNA sequence: TGTGCCAGCAGCACTAGCGGGAGGGTCTACGAGCAGTACTTC.

This clone was found once. The gene calls are TRBV7-9 and TRBJ2-7, with D tentatively TRBD2 (6 bases). The germline V gene has CDR1 SEHNR and CDR2 FQNEAQ (reference sequence). Trimming pared 5 bases from V and 7 bases from J, leaving 12 bases between. The CDR3 has 12 amino acids. Here the CDR3 reads CASSTRRVEQYF. In DNA form, the CDR3 reads TGTGCCAGCAGCACGCGGAGGGTTGAGCAGTACTTC.

J is TRBJ2-7 and V is TRBV2; D uncertain. With 2 bases removed from V and 2 bases from J, the gap between germline ends came to 7 bases. Per the germline V gene, CDR1 is SNHLY and CDR2 is FYNNEI. This CDR3 is built from 13 residues. The CDR3 protein is CASSEPFAYEQYF. CDR3 in DNA: TGTGCCAGCAGTGAACCATTTGCCTACGAGCAGTACTTC.

This clone has only a few counts. The rearrangement links TRBV27 to TRBJ2-5; D is unclear. The V and J ends lost 6 bases and 0 bases respectively, with 14 bases between them. The CDR3 length is 15 residues. Germline values: CDR1 MNHEY, CDR2 SMNVEV (reference sequence). The CDR3 loop reads CASSPARWYQETQYF. The CDR3 region has the DNA TGTGCCAGCAGCCCAGCCAGGTGGTACCAAGAGACCCAGTACTTC.

The chain recombines TRBV4-2 with TRBJ1-4, with TRBD1 identical over 8 bases. The germline gives CDR1 LGHNA, CDR2 YNFKEQ. This CDR3 spans 18 amino acids. V lost 0 bases, J lost 10 bases, and 16 bases stayed unmatched. The CDR3 region is CASSQDGTGDTKFGKLFF. For the CDR3, the DNA is TGTGCCAGCAGCCAAGACGGGACAGGAGACACGAAGTTTGGAAAACTGTTTTTT.

The rearrangement uses TRBV30 and TRBJ1-1; 7 bases fit TRBD1. Germline V lookup: CDR1 GTSNPN, CDR2 SVGIG (reference sequence). V dropped 7 bases and J dropped 4; count of bases not matched to a gene: 3. CDR3 length equals 11 residues. The CDR3 protein is CAYTGVTEAFF. CDR3 nucleotide sequence: TGTGCCTATACAGGGGTCACTGAAGCTTTCTTT.

The chain recombines TRBV30 with TRBJ1-2; D may be TRBD1 (6 bases). The V end lost 5 bases, the J end lost 1 base, and 8 bases lay between the germline ends. CDR1 GTSNPN and CDR2 SVGIG come from the germline V gene (reference sequence). CDR3 length: 12 residues. The CDR3 here is CAWGQLNYGYTF. The CDR3 coding sequence is TGTGCCTGGGGACAGCTTAACTATGGCTACACCTTC.

This chain links TRBV4-2 with TRBJ2-6; 8 nucleotides agree with TRBD1. V dropped 5 bases and J dropped 0; count of bases not matched to a gene: 15. Germline V gene sequence: CDR1 LGHNA, CDR2 YNFKEQ. The CDR3 runs 20 residues. CDR3 DNA: TGTGCCAGCAGCTATTACTCGGGACAGGCTCTCGTCTCTGGGGCCAACGTCCTGACTTTC. It encodes CASSYYSGQALVSGANVLTF.

The genes are TRBV5-6 and TRBJ1-5, with D uncertain. Germline-derived CDR1 and CDR2 are SGHDT and YYEEEE. V lost 1 base, J lost 4 bases, and 12 bases lay in between. This CDR3 has 15 residues. CDR3 coding DNA: TGTGCCAGCAGCTTGTTCTCGGGTGAGAATCAGCCCCAGCATTTT. This sequence encodes CASSLFSGENQPQHF.

This clone was detected ten times or more. This chain uses TRBV5-8 with TRBJ2-7, with 8 bases lining up with TRBD1. Germline V gene sequence: CDR1 SGHTS, CDR2 YDEGEE. The CDR3 spans 14 residues. V dropped 3 bases and J dropped 5; count of bases not matched to a gene: 7. Written as DNA, the CDR3 is TGTGCCAGCAGCTCCATTGCAGGGGGCGACGAGCAGTACTTC. Its translation is CASSSIAGGDEQYF.

This clone was detected only once. This chain links TRBV25-1 with TRBJ2-7; no clear D. Trimming removed 3 bases at V and 6 bases at J, with 9 bases between. This CDR3 has 12 amino acids. Germline V CDR1 and CDR2: MGHDK, SYGVNS. CDR3 DNA sequence: TGTGCCAGCAGTGATCTCTCGAGCGAGCAGTACTTC. Its protein is CASSDLSSEQYF.